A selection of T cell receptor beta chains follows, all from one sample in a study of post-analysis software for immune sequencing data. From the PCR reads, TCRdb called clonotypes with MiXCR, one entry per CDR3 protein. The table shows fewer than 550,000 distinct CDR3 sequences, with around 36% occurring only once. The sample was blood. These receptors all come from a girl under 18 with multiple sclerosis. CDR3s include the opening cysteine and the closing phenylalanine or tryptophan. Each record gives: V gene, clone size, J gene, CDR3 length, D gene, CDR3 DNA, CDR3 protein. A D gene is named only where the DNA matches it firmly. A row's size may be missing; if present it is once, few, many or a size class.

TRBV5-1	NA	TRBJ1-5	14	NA	TGCGCCAGCAGCTTGGGAGGTCCATATCAGCCCCAGCATTTT	CASSLGGPYQPQHF
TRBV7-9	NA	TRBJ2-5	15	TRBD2	TGTGCCAGCAGGGGCGGGGGAGCTTCCAGGGAGACCCAGTACTTC	CASRGGGASRETQYF
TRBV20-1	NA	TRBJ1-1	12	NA	TGCAGGGCTAAACCGGTCGGACCCGCGGCTTTCTTT	CRAKPVGPAAFF
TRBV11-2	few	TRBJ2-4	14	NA	TGTGCCAGCAAATTGTGGGGAGGAGAAAACATTCAGTACTTC	CASKLWGGENIQYF
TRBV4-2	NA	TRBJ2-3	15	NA	TGTGCCAGCAGCCAATTCGAGCGAACCACAGATACGCGGTATTTT	CASSQFERTTDTRYF
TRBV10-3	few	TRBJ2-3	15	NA	TGTGCCATCAAGGCGGAAGGGTGGGACACAGATACGCAGTATTTT	CAIKAEGWDTDTQYF
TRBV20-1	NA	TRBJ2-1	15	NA	TGCAGTGCTAGCGTTTTCGGGCGGGTCTACAATGAGCAGTTCTTC	CSASVFGRVYNEQFF
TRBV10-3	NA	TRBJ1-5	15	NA	TGTGCCATCAGGGACAGCGACTATAGCAATCAGCCCCAGCATTTT	CAIRDSDYSNQPQHF
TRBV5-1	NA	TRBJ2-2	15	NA	TGCGCCAGCAGCTTTAGTGGGGAGAACACCGGGGAGCTGTTTTTT	CASSFSGENTGELFF
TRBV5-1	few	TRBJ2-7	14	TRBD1	TGCGCCAGCAGCTTGGGGGGCAGGGGGACCGAGCAGTACTTC	CASSLGGRGTEQYF
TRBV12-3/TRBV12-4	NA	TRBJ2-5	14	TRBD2	TGTGCCAGCAGGATGACTAGCGGGAGGGAGACCCAGTACTTC	CASRMTSGRETQYF
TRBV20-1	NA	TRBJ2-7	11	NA	TGCAGTGTTCCCGACTCCTACGAGCAGTACTTC	CSVPDSYEQYF
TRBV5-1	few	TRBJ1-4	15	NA	TGCGCCAGCAGCTTGGCCGTCGGGGAAAGGAAGAAACTGTTTTTT	CASSLAVGERKKLFF
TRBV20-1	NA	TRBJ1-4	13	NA	TGCAGTGCTAGAGTCGGTACAGACGAAAAACTGTTTTTT	CSARVGTDEKLFF
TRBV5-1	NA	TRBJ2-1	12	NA	TGCGCCAGCAGCCGGACAGTCCATGAGCAGTTCTTC	CASSRTVHEQFF
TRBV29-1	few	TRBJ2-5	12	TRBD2	TGCAGCGTTGTTGAGCGGGGGGGGACCCAGTACTTC	CSVVERGGTQYF